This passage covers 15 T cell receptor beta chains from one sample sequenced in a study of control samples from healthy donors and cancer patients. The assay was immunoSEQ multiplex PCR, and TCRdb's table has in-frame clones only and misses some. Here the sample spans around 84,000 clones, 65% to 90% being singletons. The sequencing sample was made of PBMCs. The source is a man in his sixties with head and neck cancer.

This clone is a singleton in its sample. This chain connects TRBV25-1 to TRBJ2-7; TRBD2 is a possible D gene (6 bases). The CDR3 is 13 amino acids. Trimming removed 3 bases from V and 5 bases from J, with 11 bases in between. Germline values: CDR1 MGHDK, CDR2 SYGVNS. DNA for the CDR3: TGTGCCAGCAGTGACTGGACTAAAGACGAGCAGTACTTC. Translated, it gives CASSDWTKDEQYF.

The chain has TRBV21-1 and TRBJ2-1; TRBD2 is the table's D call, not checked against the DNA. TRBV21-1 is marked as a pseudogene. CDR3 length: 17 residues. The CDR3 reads CASSLILFGSSYNEQFF. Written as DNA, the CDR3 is TGTGCCAGCAGCCTCATCCTGTTCGGGAGCTCCTACAATGAGCAGTTCTTC.

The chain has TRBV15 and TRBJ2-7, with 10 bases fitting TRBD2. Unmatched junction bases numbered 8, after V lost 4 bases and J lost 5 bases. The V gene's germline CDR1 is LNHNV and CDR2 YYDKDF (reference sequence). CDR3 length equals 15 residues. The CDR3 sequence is CATSTQREGIDEQYF. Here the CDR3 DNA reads TGTGCCACCAGCACCCAGCGGGAGGGCATCGACGAGCAGTACTTC.

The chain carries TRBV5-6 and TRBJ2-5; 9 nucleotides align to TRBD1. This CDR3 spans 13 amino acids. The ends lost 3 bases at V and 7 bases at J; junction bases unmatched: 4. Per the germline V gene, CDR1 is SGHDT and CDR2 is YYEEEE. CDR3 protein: CASSWDRVGTQYF. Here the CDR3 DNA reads TGTGCCAGCAGCTGGGACAGGGTTGGGACCCAGTACTTC.

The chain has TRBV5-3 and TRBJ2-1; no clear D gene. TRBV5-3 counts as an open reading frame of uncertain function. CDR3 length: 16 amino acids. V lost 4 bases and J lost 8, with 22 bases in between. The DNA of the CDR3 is TGTGCCAGAAGCCCCAAGGACCCCACATCCCTCGATGAGCAGTTCTTC. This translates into CARSPKDPTSLDEQFF.

CDR3 coding DNA: TGCGCCAGCAGTGAGTCGGCGGCTCCCCTGTGGGGTTACAATGAGCAGTTCTTC. Amino acids: CASSESAAPLWGYNEQFF. This chain connects TRBV10-1 to TRBJ2-1; D gene uncertain. V was cut by 0 bases and J by 4 bases, with 19 bases left in between. Germline CDR1 is WNHNN and CDR2 is SYGVQD (reference sequence). The CDR3 is 18 amino acids.

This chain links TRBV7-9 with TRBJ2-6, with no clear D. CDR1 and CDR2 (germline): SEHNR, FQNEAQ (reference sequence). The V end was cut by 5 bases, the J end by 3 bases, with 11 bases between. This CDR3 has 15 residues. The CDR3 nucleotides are TGTGCCAGCAGCCGACCAGGTGGTGGGGCCAACGTCCTGACTTTC. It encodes CASSRPGGGANVLTF.

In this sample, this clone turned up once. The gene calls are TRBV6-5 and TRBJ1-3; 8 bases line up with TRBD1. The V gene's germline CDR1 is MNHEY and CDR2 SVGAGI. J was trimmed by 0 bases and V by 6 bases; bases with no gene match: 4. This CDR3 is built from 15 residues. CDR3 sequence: CASSLDRASGNTIYF. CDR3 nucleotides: TGTGCCAGCAGCCTGGACAGGGCCTCTGGAAACACCATATATTTT.

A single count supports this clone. This CDR3 reads CASSRSGREEGGELFF. In nucleotides, the CDR3 is TGTGCCAGCAGCCGCAGCGGGAGGGAGGAGGGCGGGGAGCTGTTTTTT. The rearrangement links TRBV5-4 to TRBJ2-2; 10 positions agree with TRBD2. The V segment lost 4 bases and the J segment 7 bases; nucleotides outside the gene matches: 10. The CDR3 runs 16 residues. The germline V gene has CDR1 SGHNT and CDR2 YYREEE (reference sequence).

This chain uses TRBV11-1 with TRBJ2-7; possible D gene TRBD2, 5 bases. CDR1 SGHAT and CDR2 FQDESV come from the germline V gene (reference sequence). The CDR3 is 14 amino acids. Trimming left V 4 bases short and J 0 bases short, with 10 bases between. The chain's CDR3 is CASSSQRPSYEQYF. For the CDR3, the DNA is TGTGCCAGCAGCTCCCAGCGGCCCTCCTACGAGCAGTACTTC.

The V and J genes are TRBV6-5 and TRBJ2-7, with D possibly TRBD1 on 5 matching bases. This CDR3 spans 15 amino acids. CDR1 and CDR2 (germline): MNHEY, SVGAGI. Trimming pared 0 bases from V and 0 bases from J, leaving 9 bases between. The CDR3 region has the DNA TGTGCCAGCAGTTACTCTCCCAGGGTCTCCTACGAGCAGTACTTC. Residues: CASSYSPRVSYEQYF.

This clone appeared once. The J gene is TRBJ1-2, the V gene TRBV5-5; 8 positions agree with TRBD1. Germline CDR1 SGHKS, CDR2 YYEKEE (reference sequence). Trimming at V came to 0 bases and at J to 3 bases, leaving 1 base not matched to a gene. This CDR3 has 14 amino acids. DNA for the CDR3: TGTGCCAGCAGCTTGGTGGACAGGGACTATGGCTACACCTTC. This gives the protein CASSLVDRDYGYTF.

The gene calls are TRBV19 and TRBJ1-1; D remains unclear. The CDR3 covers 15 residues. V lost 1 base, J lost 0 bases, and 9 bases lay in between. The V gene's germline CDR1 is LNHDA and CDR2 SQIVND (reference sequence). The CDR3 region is CASSIGNILNTEAFF. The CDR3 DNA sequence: TGTGCCAGTAGTATAGGGAACATCCTGAACACTGAAGCTTTCTTT.

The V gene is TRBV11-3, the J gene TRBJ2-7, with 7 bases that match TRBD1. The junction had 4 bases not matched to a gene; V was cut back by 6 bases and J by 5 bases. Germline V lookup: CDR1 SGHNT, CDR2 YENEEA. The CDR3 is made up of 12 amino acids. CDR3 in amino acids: CASSDREDEQYF. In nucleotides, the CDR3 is TGTGCCAGCAGTGACAGGGAAGACGAGCAGTACTTC. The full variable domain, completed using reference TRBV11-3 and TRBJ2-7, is EAGVVQSPRYKIIEKKQPVAFWCNPISGHNTLYWYLQNLGQGPELLIRYENEEAVDDSQLPKDRFSAERLKGVDSTLKIQPAELGDSAVYLCASSDREDEQYFGPGTRLTVT.

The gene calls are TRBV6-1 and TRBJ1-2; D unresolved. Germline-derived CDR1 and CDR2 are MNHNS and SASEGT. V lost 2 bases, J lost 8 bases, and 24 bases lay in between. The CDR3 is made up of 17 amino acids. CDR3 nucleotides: TGTGCCAGCAGTGAATACCCACAATCCCTGACTTCGGAGGGCTACACCTTC. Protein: CASSEYPQSLTSEGYTF.